These 30 T cell receptor beta chains originate from one sample sequenced in a study of yellow fever vaccine responses in identical twins. Via MiXCR, TCRdb re-called the RT-PCR reads, giving one row per CDR3 protein. The sample lists some 16,000 distinct CDR3 sequences; around 84% were seen once. Source: T cells from blood (PBMCs), unsorted or a sorted subset (not recorded which), taken before or after yellow fever vaccination (not recorded which). These receptor sequences come from a woman between 18 and 29 years old who received the yellow fever vaccine.

This sequence joins TRBV18 and TRBJ2-3; D remains unclear. V lost 1 base and J lost 6, with 5 bases in between. Germline V lookup: CDR1 KGHSH, CDR2 LQKENI. The CDR3 is made up of 12 amino acids. CDR3: CASSPQADTQYF. In nucleotides, the CDR3 is TGTGCCAGCTCACCACAGGCGGATACGCAGTATTTT.

V gene TRBV15 combines with J gene TRBJ1-5, with D unresolved. The CDR3 contains 17 residues. V was cut by 0 bases and J by 9 bases, with 21 bases left in between. CDR1 is LNHNV and CDR2 is YYDKDF in the germline V gene (reference sequence). In nucleotides, the CDR3 is TGTGCCACCAGCAGAGATATGCCCGGGAGGGTCCAAGGGCCCCAGCATTTT. The encoded protein is CATSRDMPGRVQGPQHF.

The chain uses TRBV7-2 and TRBJ2-3; no reliable D call. Germline V gene sequence: CDR1 SGHTA, CDR2 FQGNSA. This CDR3 has 12 amino acids. V lost 6 bases and J lost 4, with 8 bases in between. CDR3: CASRLMPDTQYF. DNA of the CDR3: TGTGCCAGCAGACTTATGCCAGATACGCAGTATTTT.

The chain uses TRBV29-1 and TRBJ2-3, with 10 bases fitting TRBD2. The CDR3 runs to 14 residues. Germline trimming cut 8 bases from V and 6 bases from J; bases unmatched to any gene: 11. Germline V gene data show CDR1 as SQVTM and CDR2 as ANQGSEA. The CDR3 coding sequence is TGCAGCCCGATCTTAGCGGGAGGCCCGGATACGCAGTATTTT. Encoded protein: CSPILAGGPDTQYF.

This clonotype was found once. The CDR3 DNA is TGCAGCGTTGTCGCCCTGGACAGCTACGAGCAGTACTTC. Encoded protein: CSVVALDSYEQYF. The chain combines TRBV29-1 with TRBJ2-7, with D possibly matching TRBD1 (6 bases). This CDR3 has 13 amino acids. V lost 4 bases, J lost 3 bases, and 13 bases lay in between. Looked up from germline, CDR1 is SQVTM and CDR2 is ANQGSEA.

The V call is TRBV4-1, the J call TRBJ2-7; 8 bases are shared with TRBD2. Germline V lookup: CDR1 MGHRA, CDR2 YSYEKL. Trimming removed 8 bases from V and 3 bases from J; junction bases left unmatched: 9. The CDR3 sequence is 14 residues long. The CDR3: CASAHGGGVYEQYF. DNA for the CDR3: TGCGCCAGCGCACACGGGGGGGGAGTCTACGAGCAGTACTTC.

This chain uses TRBV7-2 with TRBJ2-4, with D perhaps TRBD2 (6 bases). The V gene lost 1 base and the J gene lost 2 bases, with 6 bases spanning the gap. Per germline, CDR1 SGHTA and CDR2 FQGNSA. The CDR3 has 14 residues. The CDR3 reads CASSLGGTKNIQYF. CDR3 nucleotides: TGTGCCAGCAGCTTAGGCGGGACCAAAAACATTCAGTACTTC.

The chain recombines TRBV7-3 with TRBJ2-2; D might be TRBD1 or TRBD2, each matching 5 bases. The CDR3 totals 15 residues. Trimming took 5 bases from V and 0 from J, leaving 10 bases between them. CDR1 SGHTA and CDR2 FQGTGA come from the germline V gene. The CDR3 DNA reads as TGTGCCAGCAGCCCACGGGGCTCGAACACCGGGGAGCTGTTTTTT. Amino acid sequence: CASSPRGSNTGELFF. Full variable domain (rest looked up from reference TRBV7-3 and TRBJ2-2): GAGVSQTPSNKVTEKGKYVELRCDPISGHTALYWYRQSLGQGPEFLIYFQGTGAADDSGLPNDRFFAVRPEGSVSTLKIQRTERGDSAVYLCASSPRGSNTGELFFGEGSRLTVL.

The rearrangement uses TRBV11-1 and TRBJ2-2; 15 positions agree with TRBD2. Germline V lookup: CDR1 SGHAT, CDR2 FQDESV (reference sequence). This CDR3 spans 18 amino acids. V lost 5 bases, J lost 3 bases, and 7 bases stayed unmatched. CDR3 loop: CASSRTSGRAGDTGELFF. CDR3 nucleotides: TGTGCCAGCAGCCGGACTAGCGGGAGGGCCGGGGACACCGGGGAGCTGTTTTTT.

The rearrangement links TRBV6-1 to TRBJ2-1; D not resolved. The germline V gene encodes CDR1 MNHNS and CDR2 SASEGT. There are 12 residues in the CDR3. Trimming left V 8 bases short and J 2 bases short, with 7 bases between. CDR3 in amino acids: CASGPTYNEQFF. In DNA form, the CDR3 reads TGTGCCAGCGGGCCGACCTACAATGAGCAGTTCTTC.

The chain has TRBV20-1 and TRBJ2-1; 9 bases are shared with TRBD2. Germline values: CDR1 DFQATT, CDR2 SNEGSKA (reference sequence). The CDR3 covers 14 residues. Unmatched junction bases numbered 9, after V lost 3 bases and J lost 9 bases. The CDR3 is CSASYAGGRAEQFF. In nucleotides, the CDR3 is TGCAGTGCTAGCTACGCGGGAGGGCGTGCTGAGCAGTTCTTC.

The chain carries TRBV27 and TRBJ2-7; TRBD1 matches 9 bases. The CDR3 consists of 18 residues. Germline V lookup: CDR1 MNHEY, CDR2 SMNVEV (reference sequence). After removal of 3 bases from V and 3 bases from J, the junction contained 15 bases not matched to a gene. The DNA for the CDR3 is TGTGCCAGCAGTTTTTCCCCTAAGAGTGGGGGACAGGGCTACGAGCAGTACTTC. Translating gives CASSFSPKSGGQGYEQYF.

The J gene is TRBJ2-7, the V gene TRBV4-1; weak D call: TRBD2 (5 bases). The germline V gene has CDR1 MGHRA and CDR2 YSYEKL. With 0 bases removed from V and 2 bases from J, the gap between germline ends came to 11 bases. This CDR3 region has 15 residues. The CDR3 loop is CASSQDPGSPYEQYF. The CDR3 bases are TGCGCCAGCAGCCAAGATCCGGGAAGTCCCTACGAGCAGTACTTC.

V and J are TRBV27 and TRBJ2-2; D call uncertain. CDR1 and CDR2 (germline): MNHEY, SMNVEV (reference sequence). Trimming removed 7 bases at V and 1 base at J, with 7 bases between. The CDR3 totals 13 residues. The CDR3 DNA follows: TGTGCCAGCACCTCAGTGAACACCGGGGAGCTGTTTTTT. Translating gives CASTSVNTGELFF.

The chain has TRBV7-2 and TRBJ2-7; TRBD2 might be the D (5 bases). V was clipped by 1 base and J by 4 bases, with 8 bases between them. The CDR3 sequence is 13 residues long. CDR1 is SGHTA, CDR2 FQGNSA, per germline. CDR3 protein: CASSLGPGYEQYF. The CDR3 DNA reads as TGTGCCAGCAGCTTAGGGCCGGGGTACGAGCAGTACTTC.

The gene calls are TRBV5-4 and TRBJ2-2; TRBD1 aligns across 7 bases. There are 15 residues in the CDR3. Per germline, CDR1 SGHNT and CDR2 YYREEE (reference sequence). Losses at the gene ends were 5 bases for V and 1 base for J; bases not matched to a gene: 5. The CDR3 coding sequence is TGTGCCAGCAGTCCCGGGACAGTGAACACCGGGGAGCTGTTTTTT. It translates to CASSPGTVNTGELFF.

This clonotype showed up just once. The chain uses TRBV20-1 and TRBJ2-7; a possible D gene is TRBD2 (6 bases). The CDR3 spans 14 residues. Germline V gene data show CDR1 as DFQATT and CDR2 as SNEGSKA (reference sequence). Deletions cut 2 bases from V and 2 bases from J, with 13 bases between. The CDR3 reads CSARIHSGTYEQYF. CDR3 nucleotide sequence: TGCAGTGCTAGAATTCATAGCGGTACCTACGAGCAGTACTTC.

This chain joins TRBV20-1 and TRBJ2-1, with TRBD1 identical over 7 bases. The CDR3 is 13 residues long. CDR1 is DFQATT and CDR2 is SNEGSKA in the germline V gene (reference sequence). CDR3 loop: CSAPGTVYNEQFF. The CDR3 DNA is TGCAGCGCTCCCGGGACAGTTTACAATGAGCAGTTCTTC.

This CDR3 reads CSVEGPQETQYF. CDR3 DNA: TGCAGCGTTGAAGGACCCCAGGAGACCCAGTACTTC. The chain combines TRBV29-1 with TRBJ2-5, with D unresolved. V lost 1 base and J 5 bases, leaving 8 bases between the germline ends. The CDR3 is 12 amino acids. The V gene's germline CDR1 is SQVTM and CDR2 ANQGSEA.

This clonotype is deemed medium-sized (0.01 to 0.1%). CDR3 nucleotides: TGTGCCAGTGACGAAGGGGCGACCGGGGAGCTGTTTTTT. Its translation: CASDEGATGELFF. V gene TRBV7-9 combines with J gene TRBJ2-2, with a weak D call TRBD1 (5 bases). Germline V gives CDR1 SEHNR, CDR2 FQNEAQ (reference sequence). CDR3 length: 13 residues. The ends were cut back, 9 bases at V and 5 bases at J, with 13 bases in the middle.

CDR3 amino acids: CSVEDLAYEQYF. The CDR3 nucleotides read TGCAGCGTTGAAGATCTGGCCTACGAGCAGTACTTC. The chain uses TRBV29-1 and TRBJ2-7; D gene uncertain. Germline-derived CDR1 and CDR2 are SQVTM and ANQGSEA. The V and J ends lost 0 bases and 2 bases respectively, with 5 bases between them. The CDR3 has 12 amino acids.

The J gene is TRBJ2-7, the V gene TRBV5-1, with 9 bases identical to TRBD1. This CDR3 comprises 15 residues. With V trimmed by 6 bases and J by 1 base, 8 bases remained unmatched. CDR1 SGHRS and CDR2 YFSETQ come from the germline V gene. The CDR3 DNA reads TGCGCCAGCACCCCTACCGGGACAGGGTCCTACGAGCAGTACTTC. Its translation: CASTPTGTGSYEQYF.

The CDR3 loop reads CSAGDPYEQYF. The CDR3 DNA sequence: TGCAGCGCAGGGGATCCCTACGAGCAGTACTTC. This chain joins TRBV29-1 and TRBJ2-7, with a weak D call TRBD1 (6 bases). Per germline, CDR1 SQVTM and CDR2 ANQGSEA. The ends were cut back, 7 bases at V and 2 bases at J, with 9 bases in the middle. CDR3 length: 11 amino acids.

The chain couples TRBV3-1 to TRBJ1-1; D uncertain. The V and J ends lost 3 bases and 3 bases respectively, with 8 bases between them. The germline V gene has CDR1 LGHDT and CDR2 YNNKEL (reference sequence). CDR3 length: 13 residues. CDR3 sequence reads: CASSQGRYTEAFF. CDR3 nucleotides: TGTGCCAGCAGCCAGGGCCGATACACTGAAGCTTTCTTT.

The chain recombines TRBV19 with TRBJ2-3, with D possibly being TRBD2 (5 bases). The ends were cut back, 7 bases at V and 3 bases at J, with 11 bases in the middle. The CDR3 is made up of 13 amino acids. Germline V gives CDR1 LNHDA, CDR2 SQIVND (reference sequence). CDR3 amino acids: CASTNRGTDTQYF. DNA of the CDR3: TGTGCCAGTACCAATCGCGGGACAGATACGCAGTATTTT.

The chain links TRBV20-1 to TRBJ2-3; 12 bases agree with TRBD2. The CDR3 consists of 18 residues. Germline lookup yields CDR1 DFQATT and CDR2 SNEGSKA (reference sequence). The V gene end was trimmed by 3 bases and the J gene end by 3 bases; junction bases not matched to a gene: 13. The chain's CDR3 is CSARPPLAGGPMTDTQYF. The CDR3 coding sequence is TGCAGTGCTAGGCCCCCTCTAGCGGGGGGGCCCATGACAGATACGCAGTATTTT.

J is TRBJ2-3 and V is TRBV5-4; the match to TRBD1 covers 7 bases. Looked up from germline, CDR1 is SGHNT and CDR2 is YYREEE (reference sequence). The V and J ends lost 5 bases and 7 bases, in that order; junction bases with no gene match: 10. The CDR3 is 14 residues long. The DNA of the CDR3 is TGTGCCAGCAGTTCCCGGACAGGACTCCATACGCAGTATTTT. Translating it yields CASSSRTGLHTQYF.

Only a few counts were recorded for this clonotype. The chain recombines TRBV20-1 with TRBJ1-3; no definite D call. This CDR3 is built from 12 residues. Germline CDR1 and CDR2: DFQATT and SNEGSKA (reference sequence). The ends were cut back, 5 bases at V and 2 bases at J, with 7 bases in the middle. The CDR3 loop reads CSAAGPGNTIYF. CDR3 coding DNA: TGCAGTGCTGCGGGCCCTGGAAACACCATATATTTT.

This clonotype has just a few counts. CDR3 DNA sequence: TGTGCCAGCAGCTTGTGGGCGAGGGGCGAGACTAACTATGGCTACACCTTC. Protein: CASSLWARGETNYGYTF. The rearrangement links TRBV5-5 to TRBJ1-2, with D perhaps matching TRBD1 (5 bases). Looked up from germline, CDR1 is SGHKS and CDR2 is YYEKEE (reference sequence). This CDR3 spans 17 amino acids. Trimming took off 1 base at V and 0 bases at J, with 16 bases between the two ends.

The V gene is TRBV29-1, the J gene TRBJ2-7; no firm D call. V was pared by 5 bases and J by 7 bases, with 12 bases between. The CDR3 extends over 11 amino acids. The germline V gene encodes CDR1 SQVTM and CDR2 ANQGSEA. This CDR3 reads CSVLTSGEQYF. CDR3 DNA sequence: TGCAGCGTTCTCACGAGTGGGGAGCAGTACTTC.